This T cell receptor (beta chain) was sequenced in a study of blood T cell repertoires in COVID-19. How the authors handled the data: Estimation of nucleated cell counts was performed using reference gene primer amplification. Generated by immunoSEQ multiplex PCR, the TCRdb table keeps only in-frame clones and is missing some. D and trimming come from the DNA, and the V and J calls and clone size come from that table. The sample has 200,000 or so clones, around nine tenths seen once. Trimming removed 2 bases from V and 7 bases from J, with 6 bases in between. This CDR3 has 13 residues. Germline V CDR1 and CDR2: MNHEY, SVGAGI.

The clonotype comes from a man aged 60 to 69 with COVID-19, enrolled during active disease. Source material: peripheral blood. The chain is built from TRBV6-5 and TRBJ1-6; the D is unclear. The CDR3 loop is CASSYEGNSPLHF. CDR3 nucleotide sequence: TGTGCCAGCAGTTACGAGGGAAATTCACCCCTCCACTTT.